The 11 T cell receptor beta chains given below trace back to one sample, sequenced in a study of cytomegalovirus exposure and HLA in healthy donors. The study ran its PCR with 60 Vbeta and 13 Jbeta primers. TCRdb's table, derived via immunoSEQ multiplex PCR, lists solely in-frame clones and lacks some. The sample yields about 130,000 clones, 66% seen once. The sample consisted of PBMCs. Receptors originate from a human donor in good health.

This clone was found once. This sequence joins TRBV5-4 and TRBJ1-6; 9 nucleotides align to TRBD1. The CDR3 is 15 amino acids. The germline CDR1 and CDR2 sequences are SGHNT and YYREEE (reference sequence). The V gene end was trimmed by 4 bases and the J gene end by 8 bases; junction bases not matched to a gene: 7. CDR3 amino acids: CASSAGTGSDSPLHF. CDR3 nucleotides: TGTGCCAGCAGCGCTGGGACAGGGAGCGATTCACCCCTCCACTTT. Using reference TRBV5-4 and TRBJ1-6 for the parts outside the CDR3, the full variable domain is ETGVTQSPTHLIKTRGQQVTLRCSSQSGHNTVSWYQQALGQGPQFIFQYYREEENGRGNFPPRFSGLQFPNYSSELNVNALELDDSALYLCASSAGTGSDSPLHFGNGTRLTVT.

This clone has just a few counts. The chain links TRBV6-5 to TRBJ2-7; the match to TRBD1 covers 10 bases. The germline V gene has CDR1 MNHEY and CDR2 SVGAGI. CDR3 size: 15 residues. V was pared by 6 bases and J by 3 bases, with 8 bases of the junction left unmatched. The CDR3 region has the DNA TGTGCCAGCAGCCAAAGGGACAGGGGTCTCTACGAGCAGTACTTC. Protein sequence: CASSQRDRGLYEQYF.

The V call is TRBV5-6, the J call TRBJ1-3; D might be TRBD1 (6 bases). The CDR3 totals 16 residues. CDR1 and CDR2 from the germline V gene are SGHDT and YYEEEE. Trimming stripped 1 base from V and 2 bases from J, with 13 bases between. The CDR3: CASSLSGTRTGNTIYF. The CDR3 DNA reads as TGTGCCAGCAGCTTGAGTGGGACAAGAACTGGAAACACCATATATTTT.

This chain links TRBV7-9 with TRBJ2-7; D gene uncertain. Between the trimmed V and J ends, which lost 4 bases and 9 bases, there was a span of 16 bases. The CDR3 runs 13 residues. The germline gives CDR1 SEHNR, CDR2 FQNEAQ (reference sequence). DNA for the CDR3: TGTGCCAGCAGCTCTCGACAAACAAATGGGCAGTACTTC. Translated: CASSSRQTNGQYF. Full variable domain (outside the CDR3, taken from reference TRBV7-9 and TRBJ2-7): DTGVSQNPRHKITKRGQNVTFRCDPISEHNRLYWYRQTLGQGPEFLTYFQNEAQLEKSRLLSDRFSAERPKGSFSTLEIQRTEQGDSAMYLCASSSRQTNGQYFGPGTRLTVT.

This clone showed up just a few times. The chain employs TRBV28 and TRBJ2-7; D is perhaps TRBD1 (6 bases). CDR1 and CDR2 from the germline V gene are MDHEN and SYDVKM. V dropped 6 bases and J dropped 3 bases, with 12 bases sitting between them. The CDR3 is made up of 13 amino acids. The CDR3 loop is CASSPDRNYEQYF. CDR3 in DNA: TGTGCCAGCAGCCCAGACAGGAACTACGAGCAGTACTTC.

The chain has TRBV6-1 and TRBJ2-7; 8 bases are a match to TRBD1. Germline-derived CDR1 and CDR2 are MNHNS and SASEGT. V was clipped by 7 bases and J by 7 bases; unmatched bases: 15. This CDR3 is 15 amino acids long. DNA of the CDR3: TGTGCCAGCACCACCGGACAGGGATATTCGGGAGAGCAGTACTTC. Its translation is CASTTGQGYSGEQYF.

The chain has TRBV28 and TRBJ2-1, with D uncertain. V was trimmed by 5 bases and J by 6 bases, leaving 14 bases between them. The CDR3 is made up of 14 amino acids. Germline CDR1 and CDR2: MDHEN and SYDVKM. The CDR3 DNA reads as TGTGCCAGCAGTCACTCCACTTCCCCCAATGAGCAGTTCTTC. It is translated as CASSHSTSPNEQFF.

This clone was picked up one time. The V call is TRBV5-1, the J call TRBJ2-2; unclear D gene. The CDR3 loop spans 14 amino acids. Germline CDR1 reads SGHRS; CDR2 reads YFSETQ. V lost 4 bases, J lost 1 base, and 8 bases lay in between. The CDR3 coding sequence is TGCGCCAGCAGCGAAGCCGGGAACACCGGGGAGCTGTTTTTT. This encodes CASSEAGNTGELFF.

The V gene is TRBV5-4, the J gene TRBJ2-3; perhaps TRBD2 as D (6 bases). The CDR3 has 13 amino acids. V lost 4 bases and J lost 5, with 11 bases in between. The germline CDR1 and CDR2 sequences are SGHNT and YYREEE (reference sequence). This CDR3 reads CASSLAGGDTQYF. As DNA, the CDR3 is TGTGCCAGCAGCCTCGCCGGGGGAGATACGCAGTATTTT.

The V call is TRBV2, the J call TRBJ1-5; D might be TRBD1 (5 bases). Germline V gives CDR1 SNHLY, CDR2 FYNNEI. This CDR3 spans 15 amino acids. Trimming removed 8 bases at V and 3 bases at J, with 17 bases between. The CDR3 region has the DNA TGTGCCAGCGTTTCCGGGGGGGGATCCAATCAGCCCCAGCATTTT. Protein sequence: CASVSGGGSNQPQHF.

The chain links TRBV9 to TRBJ2-5, with TRBD2 matching 7 bases. There are 16 residues in the CDR3. The V gene end was trimmed by 5 bases and the J gene end by 5 bases; junction bases not matched to a gene: 15. Germline V gives CDR1 SGDLS, CDR2 YYNGEE. CDR3 DNA sequence: TGTGCCAGCAGTCCGGCTAGCGGAACCGTCGGGGAGACCCAGTACTTC. Protein: CASSPASGTVGETQYF.